This TCR beta chain derives from a study of chemoradiotherapy in HPV16-positive cancers. Looked up from germline, CDR1 is GTSNPN and CDR2 is SVGIG (reference sequence). Trimming took 3 bases from V and 4 from J; bases not matched to a gene: 19. The CDR3 is 18 residues long. Clones were sequenced by immunoSEQ multiplex PCR, and TCRdb holds only the in-frame ones, with some missing. The repertoire includes about 5,100 clones, roughly three quarters of them detected once, and 13% to 15% sits in the top ten. This sequence was found in a human donor with HPV-associated anogenital cancer. V usage is TRBV30 and J usage is TRBJ2-7, with 9 bases identical to TRBD1. The source was tumor tissue, collected from a patient who underwent chemoradiotherapy. CDR3 in DNA: TGTGCCTGGAGGTTGATAACCGTCCCGGGACAGGGTCTTTACGAGCAGTACTTC. Its translation: CAWRLITVPGQGLYEQYF.